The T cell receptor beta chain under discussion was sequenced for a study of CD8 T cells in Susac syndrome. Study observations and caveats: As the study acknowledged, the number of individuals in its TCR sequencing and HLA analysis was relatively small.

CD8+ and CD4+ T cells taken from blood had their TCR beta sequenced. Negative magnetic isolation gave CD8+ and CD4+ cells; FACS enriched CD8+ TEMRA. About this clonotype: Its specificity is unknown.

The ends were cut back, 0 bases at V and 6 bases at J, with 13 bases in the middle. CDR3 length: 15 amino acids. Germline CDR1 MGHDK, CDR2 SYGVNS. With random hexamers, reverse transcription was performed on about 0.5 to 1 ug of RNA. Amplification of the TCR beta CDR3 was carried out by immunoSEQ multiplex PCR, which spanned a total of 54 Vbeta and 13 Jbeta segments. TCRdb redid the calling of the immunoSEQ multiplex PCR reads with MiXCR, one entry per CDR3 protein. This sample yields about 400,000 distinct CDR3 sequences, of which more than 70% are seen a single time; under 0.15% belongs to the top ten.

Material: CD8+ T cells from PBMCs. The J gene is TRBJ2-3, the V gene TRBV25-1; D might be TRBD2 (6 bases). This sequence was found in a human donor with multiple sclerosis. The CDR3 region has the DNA TGTGCCAGCAGTGAATATCCGGGGGAAGTGGATACGCAGTATTTT. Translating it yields CASSEYPGEVDTQYF.